The 5 T cell receptor beta chains reported below all come from one sample, sequenced in a study of response to subunit inactivated influenza vaccine. TCRdb processed the RT-PCR reads anew with MiXCR; each CDR3 protein has one entry. The sample records around 600,000 distinct CDR3 sequences, around 11% being singletons. This same sample was also taken into another study, of T cells expressing NK-cell markers. This second report adds: Making the TCR beta cDNA relied on 5'RACE template switching with UMIs.

The input for sequencing was PBMCs from blood, taken on the day of vaccination. These receptors originate from a man aged 50-59 years who received an inactivated influenza vaccine.

In its sample, this clonotype was seen a few times. The chain joins TRBV3-1 to TRBJ2-5, with a possible D match to TRBD2 (6 bases). V lost 1 base and J lost 9, with 15 bases in between. In germline, CDR1 is LGHDT, CDR2 YNNKEL (reference sequence). The CDR3 has 14 residues. The CDR3 nucleotides are TGTGCCAGCAGCCAAGGGCGGGATTCGACGGCCCAGTACTTC. Residues: CASSQGRDSTAQYF.

This clonotype occurred a few times. The DNA for the CDR3 is TGTGCCAGCAGCCCGGACCGGAGGCTCCTGAGGAATGAGCAGTTCTTC. Amino acids: CASSPDRRLLRNEQFF. The chain combines TRBV12-3 or TRBV12-4 with TRBJ2-1; TRBD2 is a possible D gene (5 bases). Trimming stripped 6 bases from V and 7 bases from J, with 22 bases between. CDR3 length equals 16 residues.

This clonotype has just a few counts. The chain joins TRBV7-2 to TRBJ2-1; 10 bases are a match to TRBD2. This CDR3 is built from 15 residues. V lost 3 bases to trimming and J lost 8 bases; unmatched junction nucleotides: 7. The V gene's germline CDR1 is SGHTA and CDR2 FQGNSA. CDR3 in DNA: TGTGCCAGCAGCTTCTTAGCGGGGGGTAGCGATGAGCAGTTCTTC. This gives the protein CASSFLAGGSDEQFF.

This clonotype was seen ten or more times. The V call is TRBV7-9, the J call TRBJ1-1; 11 bases are shared with TRBD1. The CDR3 covers 16 residues. Trimming took 5 bases from V and 4 from J; bases not matched to a gene: 9. CDR1 and CDR2 from the germline V gene are SEHNR and FQNEAQ (reference sequence). The CDR3 DNA reads TGTGCCAGCAGCCGTAGTTCCGGGACAGGGGGCACTGAAGCTTTCTTT. Protein: CASSRSSGTGGTEAFF. Variable domain in full (rest from reference TRBV7-9 and TRBJ1-1): DTGVSQNPRHKITKRGQNVTFRCDPISEHNRLYWYRQTLGQGPEFLTYFQNEAQLEKSRLLSDRFSAERPKGSFSTLEIQRTEQGDSAMYLCASSRSSGTGGTEAFFGQGTRLTVV.

This clonotype has a handful of counts. The rearrangement uses TRBV12-3 or TRBV12-4 and TRBJ2-1; D possibly corresponds to TRBD1 (6 bases). This CDR3 contains 14 residues. The V and J ends lost 6 bases and 6 bases respectively, with 15 bases between them. The CDR3 loop is CASRLRQAPNEQFF. The CDR3 DNA reads as TGTGCCAGCAGACTTCGACAGGCCCCCAATGAGCAGTTCTTC.